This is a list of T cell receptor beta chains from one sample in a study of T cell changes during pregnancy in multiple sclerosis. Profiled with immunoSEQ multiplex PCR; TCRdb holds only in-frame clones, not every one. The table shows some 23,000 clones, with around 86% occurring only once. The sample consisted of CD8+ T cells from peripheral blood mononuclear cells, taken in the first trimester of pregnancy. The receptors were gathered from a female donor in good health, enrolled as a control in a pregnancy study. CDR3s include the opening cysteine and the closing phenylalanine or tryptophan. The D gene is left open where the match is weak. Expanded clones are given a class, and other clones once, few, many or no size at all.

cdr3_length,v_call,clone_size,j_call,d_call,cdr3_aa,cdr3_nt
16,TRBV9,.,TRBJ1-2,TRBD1,CASSALPGQGNYGYTF,TGTGCCAGCAGCGCACTACCGGGACAGGGAAACTATGGCTACACCTTC
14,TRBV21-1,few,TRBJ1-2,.,CASSPRDRGLGYTF,TGTGCCAGCAGCCCCCGGGACAGGGGGCTGGGCTACACCTTC
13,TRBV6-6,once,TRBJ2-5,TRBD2,CASSYSSLREGYF,TGTGCCAGCAGTTACTCGTCTCTCCGGGAGGGGTACTTC
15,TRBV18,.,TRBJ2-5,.,CASSPPYTRRETQYF,TGTGCCAGCTCACCACCATATACCAGGAGGGAGACCCAGTACTTC
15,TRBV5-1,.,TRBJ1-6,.,CASSLGQSLNSPLHF,TGCGCCAGCAGCTTGGGGCAGTCTCTTAATTCACCCCTCCACTTT
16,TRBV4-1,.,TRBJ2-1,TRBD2,CASSPSGTRSYNEQFF,TGCGCCAGCAGCCCCTCCGGGACTAGATCCTACAATGAGCAGTTCTTC
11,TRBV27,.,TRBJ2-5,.,CASTIGGRQYF,TGTGCCAGCACAATCGGAGGGCGGCAGTACTTC
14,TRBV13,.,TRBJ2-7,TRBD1,CASSLRDSPYEQYF,TGTGCCAGCAGCTTAAGGGACAGCCCCTACGAGCAGTACTTC
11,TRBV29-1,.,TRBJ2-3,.,CSVGATDTQYF,TGCAGCGTTGGGGCAACAGATACGCAGTATTTT
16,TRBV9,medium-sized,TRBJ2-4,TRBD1,CASSAQGAGPKNIQYF,TGTGCCAGCAGCGCACAGGGGGCAGGGCCCAAAAACATTCAGTACTTC
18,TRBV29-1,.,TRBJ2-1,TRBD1,CSVEVIPGDRSSYNEQFF,TGCAGCGTTGAAGTTATCCCAGGGGACAGGAGCTCCTACAATGAGCAGTTCTTC
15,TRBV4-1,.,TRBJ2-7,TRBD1,CASSQPGQGDHEQYF,TGCGCCAGCAGCCAACCTGGACAGGGAGACCACGAGCAGTACTTC
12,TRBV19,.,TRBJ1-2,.,CASSLAYYGYTF,TGTGCCAGTAGTCTCGCGTATTATGGCTACACCTTC
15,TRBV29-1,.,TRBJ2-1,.,CSVESVGVRYNEQFF,TGCAGCGTTGAGAGTGTAGGGGTTCGATACAATGAGCAGTTCTTC
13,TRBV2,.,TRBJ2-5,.,CASKVELRETQYF,TGTGCCAGCAAGGTCGAATTGCGGGAGACCCAGTACTTC
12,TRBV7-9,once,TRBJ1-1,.,CASSSRTIPAFF,TGTGCCAGCAGCTCCCGGACAATTCCGGCTTTCTTT
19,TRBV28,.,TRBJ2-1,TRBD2,CASSLGLPSGGSSYNEQFF,TGTGCCAGCAGTTTAGGACTACCTAGCGGAGGGAGCTCCTACAATGAGCAGTTCTTC
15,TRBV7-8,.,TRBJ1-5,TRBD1,CASSPTGGAGQPQHF,TGTGCCAGCAGCCCCACAGGGGGCGCCGGGCAGCCCCAGCATTTT
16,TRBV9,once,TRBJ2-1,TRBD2,CASSVGASGSYNEQFF,TGTGCCAGCAGCGTAGGGGCTAGCGGGAGCTACAATGAGCAGTTCTTC
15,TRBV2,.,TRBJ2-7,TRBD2,CASSEGAGDVYEQYF,TGTGCCAGCAGTGAAGGGGCGGGAGATGTCTACGAGCAGTACTTC
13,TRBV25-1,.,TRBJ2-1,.,CASSESPAEEQFF,TGTGCCAGCAGTGAAAGCCCGGCGGAGGAGCAGTTCTTC
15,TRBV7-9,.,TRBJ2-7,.,CASSSSLGSAYEQYF,TGTGCCAGCAGCTCATCTCTCGGGAGCGCCTACGAGCAGTACTTC
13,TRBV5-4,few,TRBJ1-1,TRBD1,CASRVQGETEAFF,TGTGCCAGCAGGGTTCAGGGGGAAACTGAAGCTTTCTTT
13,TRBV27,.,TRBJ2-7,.,CASSIGQAYEQYF,TGTGCCAGCAGCATCGGACAAGCCTACGAGCAGTACTTC
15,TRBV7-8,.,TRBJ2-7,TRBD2,CASSLMTSGVYEQYF,TGTGCCAGCAGCTTAATGACTAGCGGCGTCTACGAGCAGTACTTC
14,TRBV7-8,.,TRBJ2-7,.,CASSPRDTFYEQYF,TGTGCCAGCAGCCCCAGGGACACCTTCTACGAGCAGTACTTC
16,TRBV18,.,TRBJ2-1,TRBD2,CASSPRASGLNDEQFF,TGTGCCAGCTCACCACGGGCTAGCGGGCTTAACGATGAGCAGTTCTTC
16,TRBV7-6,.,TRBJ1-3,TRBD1,CASSPQGGGTGNTIYF,TGTGCCAGCAGCCCCCAGGGGGGAGGAACTGGAAACACCATATATTTT
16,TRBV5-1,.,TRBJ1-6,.,CASSLSESSYNSPLHF,TGCGCCAGCAGCTTAAGCGAGAGCTCCTATAATTCACCCCTCCACTTT
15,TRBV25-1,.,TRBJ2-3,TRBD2,CASSEWGGSTDTQYF,TGTGCCAGCAGTGAATGGGGGGGGAGCACAGATACGCAGTATTTT
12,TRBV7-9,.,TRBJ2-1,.,CASSLISDEQFF,TGTGCCAGCAGCCTCATTTCGGATGAGCAGTTCTTC
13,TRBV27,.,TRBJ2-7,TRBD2,CASSLGLAGEQYF,TGTGCCAGCAGTTTAGGACTAGCAGGCGAGCAGTACTTC
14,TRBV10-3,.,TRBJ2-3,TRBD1,CATNRGPSTDTQYF,TGTGCCACCAACAGGGGCCCTAGCACAGATACGCAGTATTTT
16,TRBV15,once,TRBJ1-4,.,CATSRDRGGTNEKLFF,TGTGCCACCAGCAGAGATCGGGGTGGGACTAATGAAAAACTGTTTTTT
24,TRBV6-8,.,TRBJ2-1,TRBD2,CASSYGGTGELGLAGGPTISEQFF,TGTGCCAGCAGTTACGGAGGGACAGGGGAATTAGGACTAGCGGGAGGGCCTACAATCAGTGAGCAGTTCTTC
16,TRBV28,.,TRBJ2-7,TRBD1,CASSLSKRDRGIEQYF,TGTGCCAGCAGTTTAAGTAAGCGGGACAGGGGTATCGAGCAGTACTTC
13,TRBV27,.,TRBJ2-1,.,CASSLLGDNEQFF,TGTGCCAGCAGTTTGCTCGGGGACAATGAGCAGTTCTTC
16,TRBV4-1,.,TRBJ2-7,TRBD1,CASSQGGGQGSYEQYF,TGCGCCAGCAGCCAAGGGGGGGGACAGGGCTCCTACGAGCAGTACTTC
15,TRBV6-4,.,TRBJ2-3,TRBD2,CASSATSGGTDTQYF,TGTGCCAGCAGTGCGACTAGCGGGGGAACAGATACGCAGTATTTT
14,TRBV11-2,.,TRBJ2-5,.,CASRPLHAQETQYF,TGTGCCAGCAGACCCTTACATGCACAAGAGACCCAGTACTTC
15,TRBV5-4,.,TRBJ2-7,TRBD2,CASSLGSSGSYEQYF,TGTGCCAGCAGCTTGGGGTCTAGCGGTTCCTACGAGCAGTACTTC
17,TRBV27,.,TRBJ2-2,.,CASSLTRGGRVAGELFF,TGTGCCAGCAGTTTAACGCGCGGAGGGCGGGTTGCCGGGGAGCTGTTTTTT
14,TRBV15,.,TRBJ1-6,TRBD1,CATSWNRGNSPLHF,TGTGCCACCAGCTGGAACAGGGGGAATTCACCCCTCCACTTT
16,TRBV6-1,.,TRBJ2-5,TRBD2,CASSGRLAGGSETQYF,TGTGCCAGCAGTGGAAGACTAGCGGGGGGTTCAGAGACCCAGTACTTC
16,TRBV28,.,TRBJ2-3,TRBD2,CASSPGTSGSTDTQYF,TGTGCCAGCAGTCCGGGGACTAGCGGGAGCACAGATACGCAGTATTTT